The entry that follows covers one T cell receptor (beta chain) sequence. Its antigen is as yet unknown. This sample is part of a study of T cell responses to AZD1222 COVID-19 vaccine. Findings and limits, study-wide: Only a handful of AZD1222 recipients, several in all, had baseline seropositivity.

V lost 4 bases and J lost 3, with 10 bases in between. CDR1 and CDR2 (germline): SNHLY, FYNNEI. This CDR3 contains 13 residues. Profiled with immunoSEQ multiplex PCR; TCRdb holds only in-frame clones, not every one. The data hold some 170,000 clones, with over 80% observed a single time. Sequenced here: peripheral blood, sampled 28 days after the second dose of the MenACWY control vaccine. The sequence derives from an adult who received the MenACWY meningococcal vaccine as a control. The genes are TRBV2 and TRBJ2-7; D possibly corresponds to TRBD1 (6 bases). DNA of the CDR3: TGTGCCAGCAGTGGCCAGGGGATCTACGAGCAGTACTTC. Translated: CASSGQGIYEQYF.